This TCR beta chain emerged from a study of cytomegalovirus exposure and HLA in healthy donors. This CDR3 has 12 amino acids. V lost 0 bases, J lost 8 bases, and 8 bases lay in between. The V gene's germline CDR1 is SQVTM and CDR2 ANQGSEA. Amplification used 60 Vbeta primers and 13 Jbeta primers. Measured with immunoSEQ multiplex PCR; TCRdb has only the in-frame clones, and not every one. Counted here are about 110,000 clones, about 73% occurring once; the ten biggest clones make up approximately 1.3%. This rearrangement joins TRBV29-1 to TRBJ2-1; D gene uncertain. Material: PBMCs. The receptor was derived from a woman aged 25-40 years in good health and CMV-seronegative. CDR3 amino acids: CSVEEVGYEQFF. In nucleotides, the CDR3 is TGCAGCGTTGAAGAGGTTGGCTATGAGCAGTTCTTC.